Listed here are 32 T cell receptor beta chains from one sample, sequenced in a study of OX40 agonist ivuxolimab in advanced cancers. The protocol was immunoSEQ multiplex PCR, while the TCRdb copy is restricted to in-frame clones and leaves out a portion. This table holds around 19,000 clones, approximately 86% found once. Source: CD4+ or CD8+ T cells sorted from blood, taken in a trial of the OX40 agonist ivuxolimab. The receptors originated from an adult with an advanced solid tumor such as melanoma, head and neck, liver or kidney cancer.

V and J are TRBV21-1 and TRBJ2-6. TRBV21-1 is marked as a pseudogene. The CDR3 sequence is 16 residues long. The CDR3 DNA reads as TGTGCCAGCAGCAAAATACGTAACTCTGGGGCCAACGTCCTGACTTTC. It yields the protein CASSKIRNSGANVLTF.

The chain is built from TRBV5-6 and TRBJ2-7; maybe TRBD1 (6 bases). CDR1 and CDR2 (germline): SGHDT, YYEEEE. The V end was cut by 2 bases, the J end by 1 base, with 10 bases between. This CDR3 has 14 amino acids. The CDR3 DNA sequence: TGTGCCAGCAGCTTTGACAGGATTTCCTACGAGCAGTACTTC. Protein product: CASSFDRISYEQYF.

This chain uses TRBV7-2 with TRBJ1-5; D is ambiguous. This CDR3 contains 13 residues. Trimming removed 1 base from V and 4 bases from J, with 5 bases in between. CDR1 is SGHTA, CDR2 FQGNSA, per germline. The CDR3 region has the DNA TGTGCCAGCAGCTTAGAACGGAATCAGCCCCAGCATTTT. Amino acid sequence: CASSLERNQPQHF.

V and J are TRBV6-1 and TRBJ2-3, with 16 bases aligning to TRBD2. Germline CDR1 is MNHNS and CDR2 is SASEGT. The CDR3 has 15 amino acids. V was clipped by 6 bases and J by 4 bases; unmatched bases: 1. CDR3 sequence reads: CASSGTSGRADTQYF. The DNA for the CDR3 is TGTGCCAGCAGCGGGACTAGCGGGAGGGCAGATACGCAGTATTTT.

This chain links TRBV6-6 with TRBJ2-4; D call uncertain. Germline CDR1 and CDR2: MNHNY and SVGAGI (reference sequence). The V end lost 8 bases, the J end lost 0 bases, and 8 bases lay between the germline ends. The CDR3 length is 13 residues. CDR3: CASLDLAKNIQYF. The DNA of the CDR3 is TGTGCCAGCCTCGATCTAGCCAAAAACATTCAGTACTTC.

The chain has TRBV30 and TRBJ2-7, with 8 bases that match TRBD2. Losses at the gene ends were 0 bases for V and 3 bases for J; bases not matched to a gene: 13. The germline V gene has CDR1 GTSNPN and CDR2 SVGIG (reference sequence). The CDR3 is 17 amino acids. CDR3: CAWSVRGGGTSDYEQYF. CDR3 nucleotide sequence: TGTGCCTGGAGTGTACGCGGGGGCGGGACTAGTGACTACGAGCAGTACTTC.

This sequence joins TRBV2 and TRBJ2-1, with D possibly TRBD2 on 7 matching bases. V lost 11 bases to trimming and J lost 7 bases, with 15 bases between them. Germline loops: CDR1 SNHLY, CDR2 FYNNEI. This CDR3 is 12 amino acids long. As DNA, the CDR3 is TGTGCCTTGAGGGGGGGCGGGAATGAGCAGTTCTTC. It yields the protein CALRGGGNEQFF. The variable domain in full, completed from reference TRBV2 and TRBJ2-1, reads EPEVTQTPSHQVTQMGQEVILRCVPISNHLYFYWYRQILGQKVEFLVSFYNNEISEKSEIFDDQFSVERPDGSNFTLKIRSTKLEDSAMYFCALRGGGNEQFFGPGTRLTVL.

The chain couples TRBV5-4 to TRBJ2-2; possibly TRBD1 for D (5 bases). The length of the CDR3 is 15 residues. Germline V gene lookup returns CDR1 SGHNT and CDR2 YYREEE (reference sequence). The V end was cut by 4 bases, the J end by 1 base, with 11 bases between. CDR3 sequence (DNA): TGTGCCAGCAGCCCTGGGGCAGGGAACACCGGGGAGCTGTTTTTT. Translation: CASSPGAGNTGELFF.

The rearrangement joins TRBV5-6 to TRBJ2-7; 8 bases align to TRBD1. The CDR3 has 16 amino acids. J was trimmed by 1 base and V by 4 bases; bases with no gene match: 10. CDR1 and CDR2 (germline): SGHDT, YYEEEE. The DNA of the CDR3 is TGTGCCAGCAGCCTAACCGCCGGGACAGGATCCTACGAGCAGTACTTC. This encodes CASSLTAGTGSYEQYF.

This chain connects TRBV6-5 to TRBJ1-2, with 7 bases identical to TRBD1. Germline loops: CDR1 MNHEY, CDR2 SVGAGI. After removal of 5 bases from V and 9 bases from J, the junction contained 12 bases not matched to a gene. There are 14 residues in the CDR3. The CDR3 sequence: CASSTPGQAGSYTF. In DNA, the CDR3 is TGTGCCAGCAGTACGCCCGGACAGGCCGGAAGCTACACCTTC.

The rearrangement links TRBV27 to TRBJ2-7; D is unclear. This CDR3 region has 12 residues. Germline V CDR1 and CDR2: MNHEY, SMNVEV (reference sequence). V lost 5 bases and J lost 2, with 7 bases in between. The chain's CDR3 is CASSTDPYEQYF. For the CDR3, the DNA is TGTGCCAGCAGTACGGACCCCTACGAGCAGTACTTC.

The chain links TRBV7-8 to TRBJ1-4; tentatively, D is TRBD1 (5 bases). Germline-derived CDR1 and CDR2 are SGHVS and FQNEAQ. V lost 1 base and J lost 4, with 13 bases in between. This CDR3 region has 16 residues. CDR3 sequence: CASSLDPGRRNEKLFF. The CDR3, as DNA: TGTGCCAGCAGCTTAGACCCGGGACGGCGTAATGAAAAACTGTTTTTT.

V usage is TRBV11-3 and J usage is TRBJ2-2; 9 nucleotides line up with TRBD1. V gave up 8 bases and J gave up 1 base; unmatched junction bases: 8. This CDR3 is 16 amino acids long. Germline CDR1 SGHNT, CDR2 YENEEA. The CDR3 reads CASVSPTGGNTGELFF. Here the CDR3 DNA reads TGTGCCAGCGTATCCCCGACAGGGGGGAACACCGGGGAGCTGTTTTTT.

The chain is built from TRBV5-1 and TRBJ1-6, with 9 bases aligning to TRBD1. The germline V gene has CDR1 SGHRS and CDR2 YFSETQ. The CDR3 is made up of 15 amino acids. Trimming at V came to 4 bases and at J to 5 bases, leaving 4 bases not matched to a gene. The CDR3 nucleotides read TGCGCCAGCAGCCCGACAGGGGGGGATAATTCACCCCTCCACTTT. As protein: CASSPTGGDNSPLHF.

V and J are TRBV5-6 and TRBJ2-5; possibly TRBD2 for D (6 bases). The CDR3 spans 15 residues. Between the trimmed V and J ends, which lost 4 bases and 5 bases, there was a span of 18 bases. Germline V lookup: CDR1 SGHDT, CDR2 YYEEEE. CDR3 protein: CASSRTWDSSETQYF. CDR3 bases: TGTGCCAGCAGCCGTACGTGGGACTCCTCGGAGACCCAGTACTTC.

This clone was observed a few times. The rearrangement uses TRBV29-1 and TRBJ1-5; no firm D call. Germline assignment: CDR1 SQVTM and CDR2 ANQGSEA. Deletions cut 7 bases from V and 0 bases from J, with 10 bases between. The CDR3 is 13 residues long. CDR3 sequence (DNA): TGCAGCGCTACCACGGATAGCAATCAGCCCCAGCATTTT. Translation: CSATTDSNQPQHF. The full variable domain, rest sourced from reference TRBV29-1 and TRBJ1-5, is SAVISQKPSRDICQRGTSLTIQCQVDSQVTMMFWYRQQPGQSLTLIATANQGSEATYESGFVIDKFPISRPNLTFSTLTVSNMSPEDSSIYLCSATTDSNQPQHFGDGTRLSIL.

This clone was counted only a few times. This chain links TRBV27 with TRBJ2-3, with D tentatively TRBD1 (5 bases). Germline CDR1 is MNHEY and CDR2 is SMNVEV (reference sequence). V was cut by 8 bases and J by 0 bases, with 15 bases left in between. The CDR3 runs 15 residues. This CDR3 reads CASPSTEDSTDTQYF. For the CDR3, the DNA is TGTGCCAGCCCCTCGACAGAGGATAGCACAGATACGCAGTATTTT.

The V gene is TRBV14, the J gene TRBJ1-2; D not certain. Germline V gene data show CDR1 as SGHDN and CDR2 as FVKESK. V lost 0 bases, J lost 4 bases, and 9 bases lay in between. The CDR3 extends over 14 amino acids. CDR3 in DNA: TGTGCCAGCAGCCAAGATGCACGGAGCTATGGCTACACCTTC. It codes for CASSQDARSYGYTF.

This clone was picked up one time. The rearrangement joins TRBV18 to TRBJ2-2; 13 nucleotides align to TRBD2. The CDR3 loop spans 18 amino acids. V trimming: 1 base; J trimming: 6 bases; junction bases outside the gene matches: 8. The germline gives CDR1 KGHSH, CDR2 LQKENI. Here the CDR3 reads CASSPQRLGLAGAGELFF. The CDR3 DNA is TGTGCCAGCTCACCACAGCGACTCGGACTAGCGGGAGCCGGGGAGCTGTTTTTT.

This sequence joins TRBV5-4 and TRBJ2-5, with D perhaps TRBD2 (7 bases). V lost 1 base, J lost 5 bases, and 9 bases lay in between. Germline CDR1 is SGHNT and CDR2 is YYREEE (reference sequence). CDR3 size: 13 residues. This chain's CDR3 is CASSLRGGETQYF. The CDR3 nucleotides read TGTGCCAGCAGCTTGAGGGGGGGGGAGACCCAGTACTTC.

This chain connects TRBV19 to TRBJ1-1, with D possibly TRBD1 on 5 matching bases. CDR1 and CDR2 (germline): LNHDA, SQIVND (reference sequence). This CDR3 is built from 14 residues. V lost 3 bases to trimming and J lost 11 bases, with 19 bases between them. The CDR3 region is CASSIDSLPKLAFF. The CDR3 coding sequence is TGTGCCAGTAGTATCGACAGCCTGCCGAAGCTTGCTTTCTTT.

This clone was detected only once. The chain carries TRBV6-6 and TRBJ2-7; D uncertain. The V and J ends lost 7 bases and 5 bases respectively, with 12 bases between them. Per germline, CDR1 MNHNY and CDR2 SVGAGI (reference sequence). The CDR3 runs to 12 residues. This CDR3 is CASTDGRDEQYF. The CDR3 DNA follows: TGTGCCAGCACCGACGGTAGGGACGAGCAGTACTTC.

The V gene is TRBV30, the J gene TRBJ2-2; 14 bases agree with TRBD2. V lost 5 bases and J lost 2; bases outside the gene matches: 4. Germline V gene data show CDR1 as GTSNPN and CDR2 as SVGIG (reference sequence). The CDR3 covers 16 residues. CDR3 nucleotide sequence: TGTGCCTGGTCCGGACTAGCGGGAGGAAACACCGGGGAGCTGTTTTTT. It codes for CAWSGLAGGNTGELFF.

The chain couples TRBV7-2 to TRBJ2-7; the D is unclear. The germline V gene has CDR1 SGHTA and CDR2 FQGNSA. The CDR3 sequence is 14 residues long. Trimming removed 1 base from V and 1 base from J, with 8 bases in between. CDR3 region: CASSLGAVSYEQYF. The CDR3 bases are TGTGCCAGCAGCTTAGGGGCAGTATCCTACGAGCAGTACTTC.

By share of the sample, this clone is large. The rearrangement uses TRBV27 and TRBJ2-7; no clear D. The CDR3 loop spans 12 amino acids. Germline values: CDR1 MNHEY, CDR2 SMNVEV (reference sequence). Between the trimmed V and J ends, which lost 6 bases and 0 bases, there was a span of 6 bases. The CDR3 protein is CASSGTSYEQYF. The CDR3 nucleotides are TGTGCCAGCAGCGGCACCTCCTACGAGCAGTACTTC.

The rearrangement joins TRBV5-6 to TRBJ1-4; TRBD1 might be the D (6 bases). V was cut by 5 bases and J by 7 bases, with 12 bases left in between. Germline V gene sequence: CDR1 SGHDT, CDR2 YYEEEE. This CDR3 has 13 residues. CDR3 amino acids: CASRRDIPEKLFF. CDR3 DNA sequence: TGTGCCAGCAGGCGGGACATACCTGAAAAACTGTTTTTT.

The chain employs TRBV6-1 and TRBJ2-3; the D gene could be TRBD1 or TRBD2 (7 bases each). Germline V gives CDR1 MNHNS, CDR2 SASEGT. V shed 3 bases and J shed 8 bases, with 12 bases lying between them. The CDR3 loop spans 13 amino acids. CDR3 in amino acids: CASSDQGGATQYF. CDR3 nucleotide sequence: TGTGCCAGCAGTGACCAGGGGGGGGCTACGCAGTATTTT.

The rearrangement uses TRBV5-1 and TRBJ1-4, with 10 bases fitting TRBD1. This CDR3 contains 15 residues. Germline V gene lookup returns CDR1 SGHRS and CDR2 YFSETQ. V shed 1 base, J shed 8 bases, and the junction held 5 bases outside the gene matches. CDR3 in amino acids: CASSLYGTGEEKLFF. In DNA, the CDR3 is TGCGCCAGCAGCTTGTACGGGACAGGGGAGGAAAAACTGTTTTTT. The entire variable domain, with the rest obtained from reference TRBV5-1 and TRBJ1-4, is as follows: KAGVTQTPRYLIKTRGQQVTLSCSPISGHRSVSWYQQTPGQGLQFLFEYFSETQRNKGNFPGRFSGRQFSNSRSEMNVSTLELGDSALYLCASSLYGTGEEKLFFGSGTQLSVL.

The chain recombines TRBV15 with TRBJ2-1; D is uncertain. The ends were cut back, 4 bases at V and 8 bases at J, with 9 bases in the middle. CDR3 length: 12 amino acids. Germline V gene lookup returns CDR1 LNHNV and CDR2 YYDKDF (reference sequence). This CDR3 is CATSKPWDEQFF. DNA of the CDR3: TGTGCCACCAGCAAACCTTGGGATGAGCAGTTCTTC.

This chain joins TRBV19 and TRBJ1-1; the D gene is possibly TRBD1 (5 bases). The CDR3 totals 13 residues. CDR1 is LNHDA, CDR2 SQIVND, per germline (reference sequence). The germline V and J ends were trimmed by 6 bases and 4 bases, with 12 bases remaining between them. In DNA, the CDR3 is TGTGCCAGTAGAGGTCAGGGCGGCACTGAAGCTTTCTTT. The encoded protein is CASRGQGGTEAFF.

This chain connects TRBV6-1 to TRBJ1-5, with D unresolved. The CDR3 contains 13 residues. Germline V CDR1 and CDR2: MNHNS, SASEGT. Trimming left V 2 bases short and J 3 bases short, with 5 bases between. CDR3 coding DNA: TGTGCCAGCAGTGAACAACACAATCAGCCCCAGCATTTT. As protein: CASSEQHNQPQHF.

The chain joins TRBV7-2 to TRBJ2-7, with D possibly TRBD1 on 5 matching bases. Germline CDR1 SGHTA, CDR2 FQGNSA. The V end was cut by 3 bases, the J end by 4 bases, with 13 bases between. This CDR3 has 14 amino acids. The CDR3 DNA is TGTGCCAGCAGCTTCGACAGTAAGAGGTACGAGCAGTACTTC. Its translation is CASSFDSKRYEQYF.